This T cell receptor (beta chain) was identified during a study of neurological immune-mediated disorders. About the study: Multiple sclerosis patients numbering around 35 comprised some 30 relapsing-remitting and 3 secondary progressive patients.

This clonotype was observed many times. Its specificity is not known. A 10-nucleotide random UMI tagged transcripts in template-switch 5'RACE cDNA synthesis. TCRdb reprocessed the 5' RACE reads via MiXCR and lists one record per CDR3 protein. The top ten hold about 2.3% of the sample, which has more than 20,000 distinct CDR3 sequences, 2% to 2.5% seen once. Study-wide points: No expanded-clone CDR3 amino acid sequence recurred across subjects, suggesting private TCR-beta repertoires.

The sequence derives from a woman aged 45-60 years with multiple sclerosis. Sequenced material: PBMCs.

The CDR3 spells CASSPLALQETQYF. The CDR3 DNA reads as TGTGCCAGCTCACCATTGGCTTTACAAGAGACCCAGTACTTC. The J gene is TRBJ2-5, the V gene TRBV18; unclear D gene. There are 14 residues in the CDR3. The germline V gene encodes CDR1 KGHSH and CDR2 LQKENI. Trimming stripped 2 bases from V and 2 bases from J, with 9 bases between.